This T cell receptor beta chain came from a study of beta chain features in type 1 diabetes (dated by TCRdb to 2017 to 2018). With respect to the entire study: Patients and healthy donors did not differ in mean age, gender distribution, total cell number or subset yield. A total of 107,917,701 sorted cells were examined across all samples, and the number of cells per subset was strongly correlated with RNA yield. In the study, recently diagnosed type 1 diabetes patients and matched healthy donors were compared on the TCRB repertoires of their sorted circulating CD4+ T cell subsets. Whereas all 30 or so donors provided naive and central memory subsets, regulatory and stem cell-like memory subsets were isolated from just 8 patients and roughly 8 healthy donors.

The research as a whole found: Because cDNA rather than genomic DNA was sequenced, highly expressing activated cells could have been over-represented, although no difference in activation and CD3 levels was found between groups. A moderate but significant shortening of TCRB CDR3 length was observed in type 1 diabetes patients in all four CD4+ subsets. Because the HLA sub-analyses included only small numbers of individuals, any influence of HLA type on TCRB rearrangement was left unresolved. Naive, central memory and regulatory TCRB repertoires appeared more similar among patients than among healthy donors. Shorter templates might be favored by PCR, yet because patient and control samples were amplified and corrected together, any such skew would affect both groups equally. At VDJ recombination sites, patients with type 1 diabetes made fewer insertions and deleted more nucleotides, a pattern implying thymic rearrangement abnormalities.

A note on this clone: Its antigen remains undetermined. No much larger clonotype is one base removed from it; base qualities were not supplied.

The entire isolated RNA was reverse transcribed using the High Capacity cDNA Reverse Transcription Kit, and thus expressed TCRB transcripts were sequenced. Deep immunoSEQ sequencing was applied to naive, central memory and regulatory T cell samples, giving an average of about 3.8 million total reads per sample. Sorted cells were lysed in RLT buffer, and RNA was extracted using DNase-treated RNeasy Micro or Mini kits according to cell number. To prevent cross-contamination, each cell subset was processed individually, whereas patient and healthy donor samples were processed jointly. The immunoSEQ multiplex PCR was used to amplify TCRB sequences from cDNA, yielding 87-bp fragments that span the CDR3 region. Sequencing of the amplicons was performed on the Illumina HiSeq platform. The source study handled its data this way. Synthetic template baselines were used to correct PCR bias computationally, reads within Hamming distance 2 were collapsed together, and singletons that could not be merged were discarded. By aligning reads against IMGT, V, D and J genes, CDR3 length, and insertions or deletions at six rearrangement sites were assigned. Clonotype counts were normalized to sorted cell number within each subset before computing true diversity and Gini coefficients with the tcR R package. Repertoire sharing was quantified using the overlap coefficient calculated on TCRB nucleotide sequences. TCRdb took over this immuneACCESS table, retaining in-frame rearrangements with V and J assigned. Such tables are incomplete; in checked studies, under half of the missing clones stem from an unresolved V gene, and the remainder is unexplained. V and J calls and clone size are as listed in that table; D and trimming were resolved from the DNA. In all, the sample holds about 220,000 clones, and 9.5% to 13% of those were seen once. The ten largest clones add up to approximately 1.5% of the sample.

A single peripheral blood draw of roughly 0.11 L on average was collected from each donor into heparinised tubes. Naive, central memory, regulatory and stem cell-like memory CD4+ T cells were sorted on a BD FACSAria II using a panel including CD45RO, CCR7, CD25, CD127, CD95 and CD27. Every sorted population had a purity above 95%. Right away, PBMCs were isolated by Lymphoprep density gradient centrifugation and were stained directly, with no culture step. So that batch effects would be minimized, each experiment stained and sorted samples in pairs, pairing one healthy donor with one patient. The sample was central memory CD4+ T cells from blood. The sequence was collected from a man between 18 and 35 years old in good health.

The nucleotide sequence reads TGTGCCACCAGACGAGGGGAGCGGAACACTGAAGCTTTCTTT. This is translated as CATRRGERNTEAFF. The sequence joins TRBV15 to TRBJ1-1; TRBD1 is a possible D gene, resting on 5 matching bases. Measured from the cysteine to the phenylalanine, the CDR3 is 14 residues long. The kept DNA is CDR3 alone, 42 bases in frame from the first base. Deletion took 6 bases off V and 1 base off J, with a span of 12 bases between the germline ends. The germline V gene (reference sequence) specifies LNHNV as CDR1 and YYDKDF as CDR2.